The 29 T cell receptor beta chains below all came from one sample that was sequenced in a study of T cell responses to AZD1222 COVID-19 vaccine. TCRdb's table, derived via immunoSEQ multiplex PCR, lists solely in-frame clones and lacks some. The sample comprises more than 110,000 clones, about nine tenths of which are singletons, and roughly 3.1% rests with the top ten. The input for sequencing was peripheral blood, taken on day 0 of AZD1222 vaccination. The receptors were gathered from an adult in good health.

CDR3 bases: TGTGCCAGCAGCGTAGGTAGCGGGCCTAACAATGAGCAGTTCTTC. As protein: CASSVGSGPNNEQFF. The chain is built from TRBV9 and TRBJ2-1, with 7 bases identical to TRBD2. Trimming took 0 bases from V and 5 from J; bases not matched to a gene: 5. The CDR3 runs 15 residues. The germline CDR1 and CDR2 sequences are SGDLS and YYNGEE.

V is TRBV18 and J is TRBJ2-3, with a possible D match to TRBD2 (7 bases). Trimming pared 3 bases from V and 2 bases from J, leaving 12 bases between. This CDR3 spans 15 amino acids. Germline CDR1 and CDR2: KGHSH and LQKENI. The CDR3 DNA reads TGTGCCAGCTCACCGAGGGGGACTACCACAGATACGCAGTATTTT. It translates to CASSPRGTTTDTQYF.

The V and J genes are TRBV6-2 or TRBV6-3 and TRBJ2-1, with 8 bases lining up with TRBD2. V trimming: 6 bases; J trimming: 10 bases; junction bases outside the gene matches: 14. The CDR3 length is 15 residues. Germline V lookup: CDR1 MNHEY, CDR2 SVGEGT. The CDR3 sequence is CASSRLAGLWGEQFF. The CDR3, as DNA: TGTGCCAGCAGCCGTCTAGCGGGTCTCTGGGGGGAGCAGTTCTTC.

The chain combines TRBV15 with TRBJ1-3; 9 bases are a match to TRBD1. CDR1 and CDR2 (germline): LNHNV, YYDKDF (reference sequence). The CDR3 is 15 residues long. The trim removed 4 bases at V and 4 bases at J, leaving 5 bases unmatched. CDR3 nucleotides: TGTGCCACCAGCAAGGACAGGGGTACGGGAAACACCATATATTTT. It specifies CATSKDRGTGNTIYF.

This clone came up once. The genes are TRBV5-1 and TRBJ2-2, with a weak D call TRBD2 (5 bases). The CDR3 has 15 residues. V was pared by 6 bases and J by 3 bases, with 15 bases between. The germline V gene encodes CDR1 SGHRS and CDR2 YFSETQ. The CDR3 loop is CASTYLGEYTGELFF. DNA of the CDR3: TGCGCCAGCACCTACCTCGGGGAGTACACCGGGGAGCTGTTTTTT.

The V and J genes are TRBV5-4 and TRBJ2-7; 9 positions match TRBD2. This CDR3 region has 15 residues. V shed 3 bases, J shed 1 base, and the junction held 5 bases outside the gene matches. CDR1 and CDR2 from the germline V gene are SGHNT and YYREEE (reference sequence). The CDR3 sequence is CASSSRSGSSYEQYF. CDR3 nucleotide sequence: TGTGCCAGCAGCTCTCGTAGCGGGAGTTCCTACGAGCAGTACTTC.

The rearrangement uses TRBV30 and TRBJ1-3; tentatively, D is TRBD1 (5 bases). The CDR3 consists of 15 residues. V lost 2 bases and J 2 bases, leaving 13 bases between the germline ends. Germline V CDR1 and CDR2: GTSNPN, SVGIG (reference sequence). CDR3 DNA: TGTGCCTGGAGTTTAACGACAGCGACTGGAAACACCATATATTTT. Its protein product is CAWSLTTATGNTIYF.

The chain links TRBV19 to TRBJ1-1; D uncertain. The CDR3 totals 14 residues. V was pared by 5 bases and J by 0 bases, with 10 bases between. Germline loops: CDR1 LNHDA, CDR2 SQIVND (reference sequence). The CDR3 is CASSQRDLNTEAFF. Here the CDR3 DNA reads TGTGCCAGTAGTCAACGGGATTTGAACACTGAAGCTTTCTTT. Filled out from reference TRBV19 and TRBJ1-1, the complete variable domain reads DGGITQSPKYLFRKEGQNVTLSCEQNLNHDAMYWYRQDPGQGLRLIYYSQIVNDFQKGDIAEGYSVSREKKESFPLTVTSAQKNPTAFYLCASSQRDLNTEAFFGQGTRLTVV.

The chain has TRBV19 and TRBJ2-4; TRBD2 matches 10 bases. The CDR3 loop spans 13 amino acids. Germline lookup yields CDR1 LNHDA and CDR2 SQIVND (reference sequence). The CDR3 DNA follows: TGTGCTTTGAGCGGGAGGGGGAAAAACATTCAGTACTTC. Translated, it gives CALSGRGKNIQYF.

The chain couples TRBV19 to TRBJ2-7, with 9 nucleotides matching TRBD1. CDR1 and CDR2 from the germline V gene are LNHDA and SQIVND (reference sequence). The CDR3 runs 15 residues. V lost 3 bases to trimming and J lost 6 bases; unmatched junction nucleotides: 9. The CDR3 DNA follows: TGTGCCAGTAGTATTAACTGGGACAGGGTGGGCGAGCAGTACTTC. It is translated as CASSINWDRVGEQYF.

This clone has only one observation. V and J are TRBV25-1 and TRBJ2-3, with 8 bases that match TRBD2. The CDR3 runs 16 residues. J lost 1 base, V lost 5 bases, and 8 bases had no gene match. Germline V gene lookup returns CDR1 MGHDK and CDR2 SYGVNS. CDR3 nucleotides: TGTGCCAGCAGTCCCCAGCTGCGGGGGGGCACAGATACGCAGTATTTT. This translates into CASSPQLRGGTDTQYF.

V is TRBV5-1 and J is TRBJ2-1; D is possibly TRBD1 (6 bases). The CDR3 contains 15 residues. Deletions cut 6 bases from V and 5 bases from J, with 18 bases between. Per the germline V gene, CDR1 is SGHRS and CDR2 is YFSETQ. The chain's CDR3 is CASTSWGLGDNEQFF. CDR3 DNA sequence: TGCGCCAGCACCTCATGGGGGCTGGGGGACAATGAGCAGTTCTTC.

The V gene is TRBV7-2, the J gene TRBJ1-1; D is ambiguous. Germline V gives CDR1 SGHTA, CDR2 FQGNSA. There are 14 residues in the CDR3. V gave up 4 bases and J gave up 6 bases, with 15 bases separating them. CDR3 amino acids: CASSSPTRWAEAFF. DNA of the CDR3: TGTGCCAGCAGCTCGCCTACACGGTGGGCTGAAGCTTTCTTT.

This chain uses TRBV11-3 with TRBJ2-1, with D unresolved. V was shortened by 3 bases and J by 2 bases, with 5 bases between the two germline ends. The CDR3 has 13 amino acids. Per the germline V gene, CDR1 is SGHNT and CDR2 is YENEEA. In DNA, the CDR3 is TGTGCCAGCAGCTTTGAGACCTACAATGAGCAGTTCTTC. Translating it yields CASSFETYNEQFF.

The chain joins TRBV6-5 to TRBJ2-1; 10 bases are a match to TRBD2. CDR3 length equals 15 residues. The V and J ends lost 8 bases and 3 bases, in that order; junction bases with no gene match: 7. CDR1 is MNHEY and CDR2 is SVGAGI in the germline V gene. The CDR3 loop is CASRQLAGFYNEQFF. The CDR3 DNA sequence: TGTGCCAGCCGCCAACTAGCGGGGTTCTACAATGAGCAGTTCTTC.

The V and J genes are TRBV5-5 and TRBJ2-7; TRBD1 matches 7 bases. This CDR3 region has 14 residues. Germline loops: CDR1 SGHKS, CDR2 YYEKEE (reference sequence). With 1 base clipped from V and 5 bases from J, the junction kept 6 bases outside the gene matches. In DNA, the CDR3 is TGTGCCAGCAGCTTGACAGGGGCAGCCCACGAGCAGTACTTC. It specifies CASSLTGAAHEQYF.

CDR3 bases: TGTGCCAGCAGTTTGGGGGCGACCCAAGCTTTCTTT. This encodes CASSLGATQAFF. The V call is TRBV6-2 or TRBV6-3, the J call TRBJ1-1; TRBD1 is a possible D gene (6 bases). Germline V gives CDR1 MNHEY, CDR2 SVGEGT. With 4 bases removed from V and 9 bases from J, the gap between germline ends came to 12 bases. The CDR3 is 12 residues long.

The rearrangement links TRBV28 to TRBJ2-7; maybe TRBD2 (5 bases). The CDR3 has 14 amino acids. Trimming removed 2 bases from V and 3 bases from J, with 11 bases in between. The germline V gene has CDR1 MDHEN and CDR2 SYDVKM. The CDR3 spells CASSLARTYYEQYF. CDR3 bases: TGTGCCAGCAGTTTAGCCAGGACTTACTACGAGCAGTACTTC.

The chain links TRBV9 to TRBJ1-3; TRBD1 matches at 7 bases. Unmatched junction bases numbered 8, after V lost 0 bases and J lost 2 bases. The length of the CDR3 is 17 residues. Germline V gene sequence: CDR1 SGDLS, CDR2 YYNGEE. CDR3 bases: TGTGCCAGCAGCGTAGCGGACAGGTCGGCCGCTGGAAACACCATATATTTT. It specifies CASSVADRSAAGNTIYF.

This clone is a singleton in its sample. CDR3 nucleotide sequence: TGTGCCAGCAGCTACCGGGCAACTAATGAAAAACTGTTTTTT. Protein product: CASSYRATNEKLFF. V usage is TRBV3-1 (or the pseudogene TRBV3-2) and J usage is TRBJ1-4; D is uncertain. Looked up from germline, CDR1 is LGHDT and CDR2 is YNNKEL (reference sequence). CDR3 length equals 14 residues. The V and J ends lost 5 bases and 0 bases respectively, with 7 bases between them.

CDR3 nucleotides: TGTGCCAGCGGACAGAGACGGGGATACACAGATACGCAGTATTTT. Translating gives CASGQRRGYTDTQYF. The chain combines TRBV11-3 with TRBJ2-3; a weak D match, TRBD1 (6 bases). V lost 8 bases, J lost 2 bases, and 17 bases lay in between. There are 15 residues in the CDR3. Germline V lookup: CDR1 SGHNT, CDR2 YENEEA.

In this sample, this clone turned up once. V usage is TRBV5-4 and J usage is TRBJ2-7; no clear D gene. Germline assignment: CDR1 SGHNT and CDR2 YYREEE (reference sequence). The ends were cut back, 4 bases at V and 2 bases at J, with 10 bases in the middle. This CDR3 is built from 13 residues. CDR3 protein: CASSLQPTYEQYF. CDR3 nucleotides: TGTGCCAGCAGCCTACAACCCACCTACGAGCAGTACTTC.

The chain couples TRBV3-1 (or the pseudogene TRBV3-2) to TRBJ1-2; weak D call: TRBD1 (6 bases). V was trimmed by 2 bases and J by 3 bases, leaving 16 bases between them. The CDR3 totals 16 residues. Germline CDR1 reads LGHDT; CDR2 reads YNNKEL (reference sequence). The CDR3 reads CASSQLSTGSYYGYTF. In DNA, the CDR3 is TGTGCCAGCAGCCAACTCTCGACAGGAAGCTACTATGGCTACACCTTC.

The chain links TRBV6-1 to TRBJ1-5, with unresolved D. Per the germline V gene, CDR1 is MNHNS and CDR2 is SASEGT. V gave up 3 bases and J gave up 4 bases, with 13 bases separating them. The CDR3 length is 15 residues. The CDR3 sequence is CASSESQAGNQPQHF. The CDR3 DNA reads TGTGCCAGCAGTGAGTCCCAGGCGGGGAATCAGCCCCAGCATTTT.

The chain recombines TRBV4-1 with TRBJ2-3; D is possibly TRBD2 (6 bases). This CDR3 has 17 amino acids. V was cut by 1 base and J by 5 bases, with 19 bases left in between. Germline values: CDR1 MGHRA, CDR2 YSYEKL. CDR3: CASSQGRRGAPRDTQYF. The CDR3 DNA follows: TGCGCCAGCAGCCAAGGCAGGCGGGGTGCTCCCCGAGATACGCAGTATTTT.

The V call is TRBV19, the J call TRBJ1-6; D possibly corresponds to TRBD1 (5 bases). Trimming took 3 bases from V and 9 from J, leaving 21 bases between them. This CDR3 has 17 residues. Germline V gene lookup returns CDR1 LNHDA and CDR2 SQIVND (reference sequence). The CDR3 loop reads CASSIRSTSNQGSPLHF. CDR3 in DNA: TGTGCCAGTAGTATTCGTTCCACGTCCAACCAGGGTTCACCCCTCCACTTT.

V and J are TRBV11-3 and TRBJ2-4; D is possibly TRBD2 (6 bases). The CDR3 length is 15 residues. CDR1 is SGHNT, CDR2 YENEEA, per germline. Trimming stripped 3 bases from V and 1 base from J, with 10 bases between. In DNA form, the CDR3 reads TGTGCCAGCAGCTTCGGCGGGATTGCCAAAAACATTCAGTACTTC. The encoded protein is CASSFGGIAKNIQYF.

The V call is TRBV18, the J call TRBJ2-7; weak D call: TRBD1 (5 bases). Germline loops: CDR1 KGHSH, CDR2 LQKENI. With 2 bases removed from V and 7 bases from J, the gap between germline ends came to 15 bases. This CDR3 is 14 amino acids long. For the CDR3, the DNA is TGTGCCAGCTCACCAGACAGCTCTAGGGGTGAGCAGTACTTC. It is translated as CASSPDSSRGEQYF.

This clone was counted a few times. The V call is TRBV27, the J call TRBJ1-1; maybe TRBD1 (6 bases). V was cut by 3 bases and J by 3 bases, with 8 bases left in between. CDR1 MNHEY and CDR2 SMNVEV come from the germline V gene (reference sequence). This CDR3 comprises 13 residues. CDR3: CASSFEGDTEAFF. The CDR3 DNA follows: TGTGCCAGCAGTTTCGAGGGGGACACTGAAGCTTTCTTT.